What follows are 11 T cell receptor beta chains derived from one specimen sequenced in a study of a mutant IDH1 vaccine in newly diagnosed glioma. For these receptors, no antigen is known. Regarding time point: week 5, during vaccination. The investigators gave 300 ug of mutant IDH1 20-mer peptide in each vaccine dose, together with topical imiquimod. Only in-frame clones appear in the TCRdb table, and some are missing; sequencing was by immunoSEQ multiplex PCR. The table includes roughly 39,000 clones, about 84% detected once. The sample was PBMCs, taken from a glioma patient whose treatment included an IDH1 peptide vaccine. The source of these receptors is a man aged 35 to 55 with glioma.

This rearrangement joins TRBV9 to TRBJ2-5; 10 bases align to TRBD2. CDR3 length: 16 residues. After removal of 1 base from V and 1 base from J, the junction contained 4 bases not matched to a gene. Germline lookup yields CDR1 SGDLS and CDR2 YYNGEE. The CDR3, as DNA: TGTGCCAGCAGCGTAATTAGCGGGGGGCCCCAAGAGACCCAGTACTTC. It codes for CASSVISGGPQETQYF. Full variable domain (rest looked up from reference TRBV9 and TRBJ2-5): DSGVTQTPKHLITATGQRVTLRCSPRSGDLSVYWYQQSLDQGLQFLIQYYNGEERAKGNILERFSAQQFPDLHSELNLSSLELGDSALYFCASSVISGGPQETQYFGPGTRLLVL.

The chain employs TRBV2 and TRBJ1-2; D perhaps matches TRBD1 (5 bases). CDR1 is SNHLY, CDR2 FYNNEI, per germline. The CDR3 totals 13 residues. Trimming pared 7 bases from V and 3 bases from J, leaving 12 bases between. CDR3 sequence (DNA): TGTGCCAGCAATCGGGGGGGGGACTATGGCTACACCTTC. Protein product: CASNRGGDYGYTF.

The chain employs TRBV6-5 and TRBJ1-2, with D maybe TRBD1 (6 bases). Trimming left V 4 bases short and J 0 bases short, with 15 bases between. Germline V gene sequence: CDR1 MNHEY, CDR2 SVGAGI. CDR3 length: 16 amino acids. This chain's CDR3 is CASSWGATGPNYGYTF. The CDR3 bases are TGTGCCAGCAGTTGGGGGGCGACAGGACCTAACTATGGCTACACCTTC.

With regard to this clone: Relative to the germline gene, one junction end is altered; a read error may explain this. In DNA, the CDR3 is TGTGCCAGCAGCTTACCGGGACACCCTAACTATGCCTACACCTTC. Encoded protein: CASSLPGHPNYAYTF. The genes are TRBV28 and TRBJ1-2; D may be TRBD1 (6 bases). This CDR3 comprises 15 residues. The V gene's germline CDR1 is MDHEN and CDR2 SYDVKM.

The chain recombines TRBV2 with TRBJ1-6, with D uncertain. Per germline, CDR1 SNHLY and CDR2 FYNNEI. The CDR3 totals 12 residues. V lost 3 bases and J lost 10, with 7 bases in between. The CDR3 reads CASSDRQSPLHF. In DNA, the CDR3 is TGTGCCAGCAGTGACAGGCAATCACCCCTCCACTTT.

The chain employs TRBV2 and TRBJ2-3; 9 bases fit TRBD2. CDR1 and CDR2 from the germline V gene are SNHLY and FYNNEI. J lost 6 bases, V lost 3 bases, and 10 bases had no gene match. This CDR3 is 16 amino acids long. The CDR3 loop reads CASSEVAGASEDTQYF. The DNA for the CDR3 is TGTGCCAGCAGTGAGGTAGCGGGGGCCAGCGAGGATACGCAGTATTTT.

This clone has just one count. This rearrangement joins TRBV13 to TRBJ2-7, with 11 bases identical to TRBD1. V gave up 5 bases and J gave up 1 base; unmatched junction bases: 4. Germline CDR1 PRHDT, CDR2 FYEKMQ (reference sequence). The CDR3 sequence is 15 residues long. The CDR3 DNA is TGTGCCAGCAGCCAAGGACAGGGGGCATCCTACGAGCAGTACTTC. Translating it yields CASSQGQGASYEQYF.

This clone was recorded a few times. The chain uses TRBV19 and TRBJ2-6; TRBD1 agrees at 8 bases. J lost 0 bases, V lost 5 bases, and 9 bases had no gene match. The germline V gene has CDR1 LNHDA and CDR2 SQIVND (reference sequence). CDR3 size: 18 residues. This CDR3 is CASSALRQGSSGANVLTF. The CDR3 DNA sequence: TGTGCCAGTAGTGCCCTCCGACAGGGGTCCTCTGGGGCCAACGTCCTGACTTTC.

A single count supports this clone. V gene TRBV27 combines with J gene TRBJ1-5; no reliable D call. Trimming removed 5 bases at V and 7 bases at J, with 12 bases between. Per the germline V gene, CDR1 is MNHEY and CDR2 is SMNVEV (reference sequence). There are 13 residues in the CDR3. CDR3 region: CASSGGVRQPQHF. The CDR3 coding sequence is TGTGCCAGCAGTGGTGGCGTCCGGCAGCCCCAGCATTTT.

V gene TRBV27 combines with J gene TRBJ2-5, with 12 bases aligning to TRBD2. Germline V CDR1 and CDR2: MNHEY, SMNVEV (reference sequence). The CDR3 spans 15 residues. V was pared by 5 bases and J by 1 base, with 2 bases of the junction left unmatched. CDR3 in amino acids: CASSPTSGGQETQYF. In nucleotides, the CDR3 is TGTGCCAGCAGTCCGACTAGCGGGGGCCAAGAGACCCAGTACTTC.

The CDR3 coding sequence is TGTGCCAGCAGCTTAGAGGGGGGGGCAGGGTATCATGAGCAGTTCTTC. Its protein product is CASSLEGGAGYHEQFF. V usage is TRBV7-9 and J usage is TRBJ2-1; a weak D match, TRBD2 (7 bases). Germline V gene lookup returns CDR1 SEHNR and CDR2 FQNEAQ (reference sequence). The V gene lost 1 base and the J gene lost 8 bases, with 18 bases spanning the gap. The CDR3 has 16 amino acids.